Described below is a single TCR beta chain sequence and its context. These data come from a study of blood T cells in healthy people across ages. The germline gives CDR1 SGHTA, CDR2 FQGNSA. The CDR3 consists of 15 residues. With 2 bases removed from V and 0 bases from J, the gap between germline ends came to 8 bases. A J-beta primer mix and a sample-barcoded 5' primer were used in a second PCR of roughly 6 to 11 cycles. In TCRdb, the 5' RACE reads were re-called with MiXCR into one record per CDR3 protein. The sample includes over 1,500,000 distinct CDR3 sequences, around 42% of them seen just once. The sample comprised blood. This sequence joins TRBV7-2 and TRBJ1-5; the D is unclear. The sequence was obtained from a human donor in good health. CDR3 DNA: TGTGCCAGCAGCTTATACGGAAATAGCAATCAGCCCCAGCATTTT. Amino acids: CASSLYGNSNQPQHF.